Listed below are T cell receptor beta chains from one sample, sequenced in a study of T cell changes during pregnancy in multiple sclerosis. Profiled with immunoSEQ multiplex PCR; TCRdb holds only in-frame clones, not every one. Of about 89,000 clones in the sample, just under 95% were seen once. The material sequenced was peripheral blood, taken in the third trimester of pregnancy. These receptor sequences come from a female donor with multiple sclerosis, enrolled in a pregnancy study. The conserved cysteine and the conserved F or W are not part of the CDR3 here. Some rows have no size entry. The others give once, few or many, or a class for an expanded clone.

clone_size j_call v_call cdr3_aa
NA TRBJ2-3 TRBV30 AWSRLAAVTDTQY
NA TRBJ2-7 TRBV9 ASSPFRQGGTYEQY
NA TRBJ2-5 TRBV2 ASSRGGPGTQY
NA TRBJ2-5 TRBV19 ASSIGTATSETQY
NA TRBJ2-7 TRBV6-6 ASSYGRGHYEQY
NA TRBJ2-7 TRBV4-1 ASSQEGLASYEQY
NA TRBJ2-5 TRBV5-1 ASSFQGGGETQY
once TRBJ1-1 TRBV19 ASKDRGLTEAF
NA TRBJ2-2 TRBV6-1 ASRETGFGLRTGELF
NA TRBJ2-3 TRBV7-2 ASSLGLGAGEDTQY
NA TRBJ1-1 TRBV6-1 ASSDIQGGLDTEAF
NA TRBJ2-7 TRBV19 ASSLAGGSFYEQY
NA TRBJ1-3 TRBV5-6 ASSLRGALHSGNTIY
NA TRBJ2-7 TRBV27 ASSLSPGFYEQY
NA TRBJ1-5 TRBV28 ASSGGPQGSSQPQH
once TRBJ1-1 TRBV30 AWSVRTGNTEAF
NA TRBJ1-1 TRBV28 ASSSRPGGSTEAF
NA TRBJ2-5 TRBV6-1 ASSEAAGGPETQY
NA TRBJ2-1 TRBV7-9 ASSFGRGSDEQF
NA TRBJ2-1 TRBV7-2 ASSLLAGAYNEQF
NA TRBJ2-1 TRBV19 ASSIISVSGGAHNEQF
NA TRBJ2-1 TRBV11-3 ASSLPRAGGPVEQF
NA TRBJ2-7 TRBV5-1 ASSRTQGAHEQY
once TRBJ2-5 TRBV27 ASRTSGSVETQY
NA TRBJ1-1 TRBV5-1 ASSLAQGRNTEAF
NA TRBJ1-2 TRBV6-1 ASSEANALYGYT
NA TRBJ2-7 TRBV5-1 ASSLWAPTSGSSYEQY
NA TRBJ2-3 TRBV5-1 ASSKAGESDTQY
NA TRBJ1-2 TRBV28 ASSLWAIYGYT
NA TRBJ1-5 TRBV6-4 ASSEGQGYQPQH
NA TRBJ2-5 TRBV11-2 ASSLGRTGPYQETQY
NA TRBJ2-5 TRBV2 ASSGPGGLAGLKAQETQY
NA TRBJ2-3 TRBV5-4 ASSRGSVRGTTYTQY
NA TRBJ1-4 TRBV10-3 AISTGQTREKLF
NA TRBJ2-2 TRBV28 ASSFTAGVVTGELF
NA TRBJ1-1 TRBV7-9 ASSAGGEAF
NA TRBJ1-2 TRBV7-9 ASSYIQGAYDGYGYT
NA TRBJ1-4 TRBV2 ASRTGVNGLKLF
NA TRBJ1-6 TRBV2 ASITRRDSPLH
NA TRBJ2-5 TRBV5-1 ASSLNLDRGRETQY